The T cell receptor beta chain under discussion was sequenced for a study of T cell responses to AZD1222 COVID-19 vaccine. This clone appeared a single time. This table comes from immunoSEQ multiplex PCR, and its TCRdb copy is limited to in-frame clones, with some not included. The sample lists some 130,000 clones; 80% to 95% were seen once. The CDR3 has 18 amino acids. Trimming stripped 3 bases from V and 0 bases from J, with 15 bases between. Looked up from germline, CDR1 is ENHRY and CDR2 is SYGVKD. The chain is built from TRBV10-3 and TRBJ2-6; TRBD1 might be the D (5 bases). This specimen consisted of peripheral blood, obtained 28 days after the second AZD1222 dose. This receptor was obtained from an adult who received the AZD1222 COVID-19 vaccine. CDR3 nucleotides: TGTGCCATCAGTGACAGGGCCTCTACTTTCTCTGGGGCCAACGTCCTGACTTTC. Protein product: CAISDRASTFSGANVLTF.